The present entry profiles one T cell receptor (beta chain) with its context. The record originates from a study of OX40 agonist ivuxolimab in advanced cancers. Repertoires were generated with immunoSEQ multiplex PCR, while TCRdb's copy carries only in-frame clones and drops some. The sample lists fewer than 65,000 clones, over 75% occurring once. Sequencing used CD4+ or CD8+ T cells sorted from blood, obtained in a trial of the OX40 agonist ivuxolimab. The receptor was derived from an adult with an advanced solid tumor such as melanoma, head and neck, liver or kidney cancer.

DNA for the CDR3: TGCGCCAGCAGCTCCACAGGGGCCGCTGGCTACACCTTC. The encoded protein is CASSSTGAAGYTF. J is TRBJ1-2 and V is TRBV5-1, with 7 bases matching TRBD1. Trimming removed 3 bases from V and 7 bases from J; junction bases left unmatched: 6. This CDR3 spans 13 amino acids. Germline lookup yields CDR1 SGHRS and CDR2 YFSETQ.